These T cell receptor beta chains were read from a single sample in a study of post-analysis software for immune sequencing data. TCRdb re-called the PCR reads through MiXCR, storing one row per CDR3 protein. This sample has some 260,000 distinct CDR3 sequences, with 35% to 40% found just once. Sequencing input: blood. These receptors originate from a girl aged 10-17 years with multiple sclerosis. The CDR3 runs from the conserved cysteine through the conserved F or W. Each record gives: V gene, clone size, CDR3 length, J gene, D gene, CDR3 DNA, CDR3 protein. D genes are given only for firm matches. Rows may omit the clone size; those that give it use once, few, many or a size class.

v_gene: TRBV5-5; abundance: many; len: 14; j_gene: TRBJ1-4; d_gene: TRBD1; CDR3nt: TGTGCCAGCAGCCTAAACAGGGGCGGTGAAAAACTGTTTTTT; CDR3aa: CASSLNRGGEKLFF
v_gene: TRBV2; abundance: many; len: 10; j_gene: TRBJ2-1; d_gene: NA; CDR3nt: TGTGCCAGTGGCGATGGTGAGCAGTTCTTC; CDR3aa: CASGDGEQFF
v_gene: TRBV3-1; abundance: many; len: 15; j_gene: TRBJ1-2; d_gene: NA; CDR3nt: TGTGCCAGCAGCCAAGATCGGGTTTGGGGAAGGGGCTACACCTTC; CDR3aa: CASSQDRVWGRGYTF
v_gene: TRBV5-1; abundance: NA; len: 14; j_gene: TRBJ2-3; d_gene: NA; CDR3nt: TGCGCCAGCAGTTTACAGGGAGTCACAGATACGCAGTATTTT; CDR3aa: CASSLQGVTDTQYF
v_gene: TRBV5-1; abundance: many; len: 17; j_gene: TRBJ1-4; d_gene: TRBD1; CDR3nt: TGCGCCAGCAGCCCACAGGGGCTCCTAGTTCAAAATGAAAAACTGTTTTTT; CDR3aa: CASSPQGLLVQNEKLFF
v_gene: TRBV9; abundance: many; len: 16; j_gene: TRBJ2-1; d_gene: TRBD2; CDR3nt: TGTGCCAGCAGCGTAGGGGGGGGGAGCTCCTACAATGAGCAGTTCTTC; CDR3aa: CASSVGGGSSYNEQFF
v_gene: TRBV6-5; abundance: NA; len: 14; j_gene: TRBJ1-2; d_gene: NA; CDR3nt: TGTGCCAGCAGTTACAACAGGGACGGCTATGGCTACACCTTC; CDR3aa: CASSYNRDGYGYTF
v_gene: TRBV5-4; abundance: many; len: 12; j_gene: TRBJ1-2; d_gene: NA; CDR3nt: TGTGCCAGCAGCTTAGATCACCGTGGCTACACCTTC; CDR3aa: CASSLDHRGYTF
v_gene: TRBV7-6; abundance: once; len: 15; j_gene: TRBJ2-7; d_gene: TRBD1; CDR3nt: TGTGCCAGCAGCCCTAGACAGGGGGCGACCTACGAGCAGTACTTC; CDR3aa: CASSPRQGATYEQYF
v_gene: TRBV12-3/TRBV12-4; abundance: NA; len: 14; j_gene: TRBJ2-5; d_gene: NA; CDR3nt: TGTGCCAGCAGTTTAGAAGTCGACCAAGAGACCCAGTACTTC; CDR3aa: CASSLEVDQETQYF
v_gene: TRBV7-3; abundance: NA; len: 17; j_gene: TRBJ2-1; d_gene: TRBD2; CDR3nt: TGTGCCAGCAGCCCTGGGCCAGCGGGAGGGCCGGCCGATGGGCAGTTCTTC; CDR3aa: CASSPGPAGGPADGQFF
v_gene: TRBV10-3; abundance: NA; len: 15; j_gene: TRBJ2-7; d_gene: TRBD2; CDR3nt: TGTGCCATCAGTGAGATTGCTAGCGGAGCCTACGAGCAGTACTTC; CDR3aa: CAISEIASGAYEQYF
v_gene: TRBV29-1; abundance: many; len: 12; j_gene: TRBJ1-4; d_gene: NA; CDR3nt: TGCAGCGTTGCGGGGGCTGGAGAAAAACTGTTTTTT; CDR3aa: CSVAGAGEKLFF
v_gene: TRBV7-8; abundance: few; len: 18; j_gene: TRBJ2-2; d_gene: NA; CDR3nt: TGTGCCAGCAGCTTCCGACCAATACAGGGATCGAACACCGGGGAGCTGTTTTTT; CDR3aa: CASSFRPIQGSNTGELFF
v_gene: TRBV12-3/TRBV12-4; abundance: many; len: 14; j_gene: TRBJ1-6; d_gene: TRBD1; CDR3nt: TGTGCCAGCAGCTCCGGGACAGGGGCCTCACCCCTCCACTTT; CDR3aa: CASSSGTGASPLHF
v_gene: TRBV13; abundance: few; len: 16; j_gene: TRBJ2-1; d_gene: TRBD2; CDR3nt: TGTGCCAGCAGCCTCTCTGGGGGACTAGCGGGAGATGAGCAGTTCTTC; CDR3aa: CASSLSGGLAGDEQFF
v_gene: TRBV6-5; abundance: many; len: 16; j_gene: TRBJ2-6; d_gene: NA; CDR3nt: TGTGCCACCTCGGGGACCGCCAGCTCTGGGGCCAACGTCCTGACTTTC; CDR3aa: CATSGTASSGANVLTF
v_gene: TRBV20-1; abundance: NA; len: 15; j_gene: TRBJ2-3; d_gene: TRBD2; CDR3nt: TGCAGTGCTAGCCAGGGACTAGCGAGCACAGATACGCAGTATTTT; CDR3aa: CSASQGLASTDTQYF
v_gene: TRBV5-1; abundance: NA; len: 15; j_gene: TRBJ1-4; d_gene: NA; CDR3nt: TGCGCCAGCAGCTTGGGTTCATCCACTAATGAAAAACTGTTTTTT; CDR3aa: CASSLGSSTNEKLFF
v_gene: TRBV20-1; abundance: few; len: 15; j_gene: TRBJ2-1; d_gene: NA; CDR3nt: TGCAGTGCTTCCCTAGGTCTTAGCAGCTACAATGAGCAGTTCTTC; CDR3aa: CSASLGLSSYNEQFF
v_gene: TRBV15; abundance: NA; len: 12; j_gene: TRBJ1-1; d_gene: NA; CDR3nt: TGTGCCACCAGCAGAGGGTCGGGTGAAGCTTTCTTT; CDR3aa: CATSRGSGEAFF
v_gene: TRBV12-3/TRBV12-4; abundance: many; len: 15; j_gene: TRBJ1-4; d_gene: NA; CDR3nt: TGTGCCAGCAGTCCGGGATGGGGGATCGAGGAAAAACTGTTTTTT; CDR3aa: CASSPGWGIEEKLFF
v_gene: TRBV7-9; abundance: NA; len: 14; j_gene: TRBJ2-5; d_gene: NA; CDR3nt: TGTGCCAGCAGTCACCCTTACTGGGGGGAGACCCAGTACTTC; CDR3aa: CASSHPYWGETQYF
v_gene: TRBV12-3/TRBV12-4; abundance: many; len: 14; j_gene: TRBJ1-4; d_gene: TRBD1; CDR3nt: TGTGCCAGCAGAAGGACAGGGGAAGTGGAAAAACTGTTTTTT; CDR3aa: CASRRTGEVEKLFF
v_gene: TRBV12-3/TRBV12-4; abundance: many; len: 12; j_gene: TRBJ1-1; d_gene: NA; CDR3nt: TGTGCCAGCAGTTTGGGACCTCGCGAAGCTTTCTTT; CDR3aa: CASSLGPREAFF
v_gene: TRBV6-2/TRBV6-3; abundance: NA; len: 13; j_gene: TRBJ2-4; d_gene: NA; CDR3nt: TGTGCCAGCAGAGACTTGGCCAAAAACATTCAGTACTTC; CDR3aa: CASRDLAKNIQYF
v_gene: TRBV20-1; abundance: NA; len: 15; j_gene: TRBJ2-1; d_gene: NA; CDR3nt: TGCAGTGCTAGAGAGGAAAGCGTGAGGACAAATGAGCAGTTCTTC; CDR3aa: CSAREESVRTNEQFF
v_gene: TRBV20-1; abundance: NA; len: 11; j_gene: TRBJ1-1; d_gene: NA; CDR3nt: TGCAGTGCTAGACCCATAATTGAAGCTTTCTTT; CDR3aa: CSARPIIEAFF
v_gene: TRBV10-3; abundance: NA; len: 16; j_gene: TRBJ2-6; d_gene: NA; CDR3nt: TGTGCCATCAGTGACCGGCAGGGCTCTGGGGCCAACGTCCTGACTTTC; CDR3aa: CAISDRQGSGANVLTF
v_gene: TRBV5-1; abundance: NA; len: 15; j_gene: TRBJ2-7; d_gene: NA; CDR3nt: TGCGCCAGCAGCTTGGTAGATGGGTACACTCACGAGCAGTACTTC; CDR3aa: CASSLVDGYTHEQYF
v_gene: TRBV20-1; abundance: NA; len: 15; j_gene: TRBJ2-1; d_gene: TRBD2; CDR3nt: TGCAGTGCTGTGGGACTAGCGGCCACCTACAATGAGCAGTTCTTC; CDR3aa: CSAVGLAATYNEQFF
v_gene: TRBV29-1; abundance: many; len: 14; j_gene: TRBJ2-3; d_gene: NA; CDR3nt: TGCAGCGTTGACTCGCTAAGCGGTCCAGATACGCAGTATTTT; CDR3aa: CSVDSLSGPDTQYF
v_gene: TRBV5-1; abundance: many; len: 15; j_gene: TRBJ2-5; d_gene: TRBD2; CDR3nt: TGCGCCAGCGGACCCGGGACTAGCGGAAAAGAGACCCAGTACTTC; CDR3aa: CASGPGTSGKETQYF
v_gene: TRBV20-1; abundance: many; len: 13; j_gene: TRBJ1-5; d_gene: NA; CDR3nt: TGCAGCGCGCGACAGGCTACTAATCAGCCCCAGCATTTT; CDR3aa: CSARQATNQPQHF
v_gene: TRBV5-6; abundance: many; len: 11; j_gene: TRBJ2-1; d_gene: NA; CDR3nt: TGTGCCAGCAGCTTGGACAATGAGCAGTTCTTC; CDR3aa: CASSLDNEQFF
v_gene: TRBV14; abundance: many; len: 13; j_gene: TRBJ2-1; d_gene: TRBD1; CDR3nt: TGTGCCAGCAGCCGCCCGACAGGGGATGAGCAGTTCTTC; CDR3aa: CASSRPTGDEQFF
v_gene: TRBV7-2; abundance: few; len: 13; j_gene: TRBJ2-7; d_gene: NA; CDR3nt: TGTGCCAGCAGCTTAGAAAAGGGATACGAGCAGTACTTC; CDR3aa: CASSLEKGYEQYF
v_gene: TRBV7-9; abundance: NA; len: 14; j_gene: TRBJ1-1; d_gene: NA; CDR3nt: TGTGCCAGCAGCTTCGACGGTGGGAACACTGAAGCTTTCTTT; CDR3aa: CASSFDGGNTEAFF
v_gene: TRBV10-3; abundance: NA; len: 12; j_gene: TRBJ2-2; d_gene: NA; CDR3nt: TGTGCCATCACCTTGAACACCGGGGAGCTGTTTTTT; CDR3aa: CAITLNTGELFF
v_gene: TRBV6-1; abundance: few; len: 14; j_gene: TRBJ1-1; d_gene: TRBD1; CDR3nt: TGTGCCAGCACTTGGACAGGGCCGGGCACTGAAGCTTTCTTT; CDR3aa: CASTWTGPGTEAFF
v_gene: TRBV6-6; abundance: NA; len: 17; j_gene: TRBJ2-2; d_gene: TRBD2; CDR3nt: TGTGCCAGCAGTTCGCCGACTAGCGGGGGGGCTTCCGGGGAGCTGTTTTTT; CDR3aa: CASSSPTSGGASGELFF